This T cell receptor (beta chain) was observed in a study of siplizumab effects on memory and regulatory T cells. Generated by immunoSEQ multiplex PCR, the TCRdb table keeps only in-frame clones and is missing some. The data contain 95,000 to 100,000 clones, 80% to 95% of them singletons. The study's findings and limits: In siplizumab cultures, the suppressive function of proliferating Tregs remained unconfirmed. Fewer alloreactive sequences mapped to unstimulated CD4+ memory cells under siplizumab.

CDR1 is MNHNY and CDR2 is SVGAGI in the germline V gene (reference sequence). Trimming took off 11 bases at V and 2 bases at J, with 14 bases between the two ends. This CDR3 is built from 13 residues. Remarks on this clone: Antigen specificity is unknown.

Sequenced input: non-Treg CD4+ T cells sorted from blood. The chain has TRBV6-6 and TRBJ2-3, with a weak D call TRBD2 (6 bases). This sequence originates from a human donor in good health. Here the CDR3 DNA reads TGTGCCGTTTCACGCGGGAACACAGATACGCAGTATTTT. Its translation: CAVSRGNTDTQYF.